This TCR beta chain was sequenced during a study of control samples from healthy donors and cancer patients (dated by TCRdb to about 2020). Libraries were built with the immunoSEQ multiplex PCR assay. This immuneACCESS table, as held by TCRdb, lists in-frame sequences with V and J called but not all clones. Of the missing ones, under half trace to an unresolved V gene in checked studies; the others have no known cause. The sample table contains under 130,000 clones; only one count was recorded for more than 85% of them. In total, the top ten clones hold 19% of the sample. A note on this clone: What antigen it recognizes has not been identified. Within one base of it there is no much larger clone, and no base qualities were kept.

V was cut back by 4 bases and J by 0 bases, leaving a gap of 10 bases between them. CDR1 and CDR2 are read off the germline V gene as MGHDK and SYGVNS. The cysteine opens and the phenylalanine closes a CDR3 of 15 amino acids. Only the CDR3 portion is preserved as DNA: 45 bases, with reading frame beginning at the first base. Sequences were obtained from PBMCs. The sequence derives from a man in his 60s with lung cancer. This chain joins TRBV25-1 to TRBJ2-1; possibly the D gene is TRBD2, per 6 matching bases. The sequence in DNA is TGTGCCAGCAGTGTAGCGGTAAGCTCCTACAATGAGCAGTTCTTC. It encodes CASSVAVSSYNEQFF.